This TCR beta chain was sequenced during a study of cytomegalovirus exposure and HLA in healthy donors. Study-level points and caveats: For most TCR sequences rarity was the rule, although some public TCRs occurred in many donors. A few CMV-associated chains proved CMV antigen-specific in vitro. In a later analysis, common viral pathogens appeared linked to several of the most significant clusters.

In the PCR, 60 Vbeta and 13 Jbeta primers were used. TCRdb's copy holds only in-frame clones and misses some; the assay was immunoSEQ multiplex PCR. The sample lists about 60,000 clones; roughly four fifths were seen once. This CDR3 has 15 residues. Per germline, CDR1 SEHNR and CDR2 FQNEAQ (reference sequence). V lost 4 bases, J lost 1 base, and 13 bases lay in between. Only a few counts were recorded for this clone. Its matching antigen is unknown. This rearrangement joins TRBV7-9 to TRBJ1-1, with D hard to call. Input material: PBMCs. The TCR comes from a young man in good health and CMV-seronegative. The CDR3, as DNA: TGTGCCAGCAGCTCGCGAGCGGTTTCGAACACTGAAGCTTTCTTT. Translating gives CASSSRAVSNTEAFF.